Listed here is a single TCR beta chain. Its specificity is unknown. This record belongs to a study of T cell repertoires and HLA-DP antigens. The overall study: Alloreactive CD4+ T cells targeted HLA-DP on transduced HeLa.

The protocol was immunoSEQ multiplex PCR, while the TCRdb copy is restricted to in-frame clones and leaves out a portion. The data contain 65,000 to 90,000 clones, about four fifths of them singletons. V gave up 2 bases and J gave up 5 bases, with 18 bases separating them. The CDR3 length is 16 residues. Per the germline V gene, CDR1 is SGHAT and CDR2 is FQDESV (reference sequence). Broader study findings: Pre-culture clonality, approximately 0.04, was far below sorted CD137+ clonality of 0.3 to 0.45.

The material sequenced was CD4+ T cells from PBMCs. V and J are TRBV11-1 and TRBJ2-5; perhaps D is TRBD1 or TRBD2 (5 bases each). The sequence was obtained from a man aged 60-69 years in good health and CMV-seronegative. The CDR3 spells CASSLSEHSWGETQYF. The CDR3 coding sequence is TGTGCCAGCAGCTTATCGGAGCACAGCTGGGGGGAGACCCAGTACTTC.